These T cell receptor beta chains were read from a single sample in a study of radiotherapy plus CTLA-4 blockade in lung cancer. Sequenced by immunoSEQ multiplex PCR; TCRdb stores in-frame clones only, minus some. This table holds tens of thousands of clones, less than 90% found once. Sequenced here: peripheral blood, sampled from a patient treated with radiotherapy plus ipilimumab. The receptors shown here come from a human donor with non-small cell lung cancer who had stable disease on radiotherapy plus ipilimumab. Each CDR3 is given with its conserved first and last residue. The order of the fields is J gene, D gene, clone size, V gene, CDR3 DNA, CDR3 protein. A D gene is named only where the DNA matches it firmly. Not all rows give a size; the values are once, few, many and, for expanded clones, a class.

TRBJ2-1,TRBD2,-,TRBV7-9,TGTGCCAGCAGCCCGATGACTAGCGGGAGTTACAATGAGCAGTTCTTC,CASSPMTSGSYNEQFF
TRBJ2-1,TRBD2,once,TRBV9,TGTGCCAGCAGCGCCCGGGGGGGGGCCTACAATGAGCAGTTCTTC,CASSARGGAYNEQFF
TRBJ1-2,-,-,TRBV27,TGTGCCAGCCGATTAGGGACGGATAATTTGAACTATGGCTACACCTTC,CASRLGTDNLNYGYTF
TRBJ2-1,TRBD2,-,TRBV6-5,TGTGCCAGCAGTTATAAGACTAGCGGATATGACAATGAGCAGTTCTTC,CASSYKTSGYDNEQFF
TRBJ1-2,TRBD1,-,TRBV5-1,TGCGCCAGCAGCTCCTCGACAGGGGCGATTCCCATCTATGGCTACACCTTC,CASSSSTGAIPIYGYTF
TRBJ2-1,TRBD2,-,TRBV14,TGTGCCAGCAGCCAAGAGGCCGGACTAGCCATCTACAATGAGCAGTTCTTC,CASSQEAGLAIYNEQFF
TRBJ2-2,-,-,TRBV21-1,TGTGCCAGCAGACAGCGGGGGGGCCCCGGGGAGCTGTTTTTT,CASRQRGGPGELFF
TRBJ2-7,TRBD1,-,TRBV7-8,TGTGCCAGCAGCTTGAAGGCAGGGGGTCTCGAGCAGTACTTC,CASSLKAGGLEQYF
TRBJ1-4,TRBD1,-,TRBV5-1,TGCGCCAGCACAGGGGGATCCCCAACTAATGAAAAACTGTTTTTT,CASTGGSPTNEKLFF
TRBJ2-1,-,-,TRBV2,TGTGCCAGCAGCGAAGTCCCGGTAGGGATCGATGAGCAGTTCTTC,CASSEVPVGIDEQFF
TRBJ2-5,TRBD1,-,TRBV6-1,TGTGCCAGCAGCCGGACAGGGAACGGGCAAGAGACCCAGTACTTC,CASSRTGNGQETQYF
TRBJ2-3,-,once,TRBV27,TGTGCCAGCAGTCAAGGGAGGTCGGGTGGAAATACGCAGTATTTT,CASSQGRSGGNTQYF
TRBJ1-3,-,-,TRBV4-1,TGCGCCAGCAGCCAGCCTTCCGGGCAGGCTCTTCGAAACACCATATATTTT,CASSQPSGQALRNTIYF
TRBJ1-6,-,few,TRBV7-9,TGTGCCAGCAGCCCCGGGACCCGACCCGACACCCTCCACTTT,CASSPGTRPDTLHF
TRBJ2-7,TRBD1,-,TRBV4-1,TGCGCCAGCAGCCAACCTCCGGGACAGGGCTTCTACGAGCAGTACTTC,CASSQPPGQGFYEQYF
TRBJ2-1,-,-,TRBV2,TGTGCTTCCAGTAGGGCACTAGATGGTGAGCAGTTCTTC,CASSRALDGEQFF
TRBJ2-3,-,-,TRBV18,TGTGCCAGCTCACCAGGCACAGATACGCAGTATTTT,CASSPGTDTQYF
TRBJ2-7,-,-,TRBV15,TGTGCCACCAGCAGGGAGGATCCAGGATTGAGCGAGCAGTACTTC,CATSREDPGLSEQYF
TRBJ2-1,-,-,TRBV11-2,TGTGCCAGCAGCTTCGGGGGGCTCTACAATGAGCAGTTCTTC,CASSFGGLYNEQFF
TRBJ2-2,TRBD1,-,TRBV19,TGTGCCAGTAGCACCGGGACAGGGAAGAGGGACGGGGAGCTGTTTTTT,CASSTGTGKRDGELFF
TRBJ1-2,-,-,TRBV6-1,TGTGCCAGCAGTGAAGCGCTTCTACAGTTAAACTATGGCTACACCTTC,CASSEALLQLNYGYTF
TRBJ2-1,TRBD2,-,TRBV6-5,TGTGCCAGCAGTTATGGGACTAGCGGGAGCAATGAGCAGTTCTTC,CASSYGTSGSNEQFF
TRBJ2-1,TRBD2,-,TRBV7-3,TGTGCCAGCAGCGTACCTGGACTAGCGGGAGCCAATGAGCAGTTCTTC,CASSVPGLAGANEQFF
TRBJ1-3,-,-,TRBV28,TGTGCCAGCAGCACCATAGGGGCGGGCGGAAACACCATATATTTT,CASSTIGAGGNTIYF
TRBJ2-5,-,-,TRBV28,TGTGCCAGCAGTGGGGAGACCCAGTACTTC,CASSGETQYF
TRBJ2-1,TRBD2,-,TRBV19,TGTGCCAGTAGTGCGACTAGCGGGAGGGCCTACAATGAGCAGTTCTTC,CASSATSGRAYNEQFF
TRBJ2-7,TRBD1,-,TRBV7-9,TGTGCCAGCAGCTGGGGGACAGGAACCGAGCAGTACTTC,CASSWGTGTEQYF
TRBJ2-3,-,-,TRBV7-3,TGTGCCAGCAGCTCCAACGGGGGAGTTACGCAGTATTTT,CASSSNGGVTQYF
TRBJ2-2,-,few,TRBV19,TGTGCCAGTAGAATCCAGTACACCGGGGAGCTGTTTTTT,CASRIQYTGELFF